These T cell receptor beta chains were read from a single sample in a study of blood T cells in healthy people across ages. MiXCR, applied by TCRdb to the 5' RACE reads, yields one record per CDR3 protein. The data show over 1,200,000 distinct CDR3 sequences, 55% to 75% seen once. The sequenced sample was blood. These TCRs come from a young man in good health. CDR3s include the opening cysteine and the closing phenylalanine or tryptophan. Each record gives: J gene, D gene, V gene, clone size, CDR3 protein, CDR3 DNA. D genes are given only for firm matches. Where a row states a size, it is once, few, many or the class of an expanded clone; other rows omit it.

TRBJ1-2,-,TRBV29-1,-,CSVEYRDNYGYTF,TGCAGCGTTGAATACCGGGACAACTATGGCTACACCTTC
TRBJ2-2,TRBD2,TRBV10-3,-,CAISESYSTSGRGNAGELFF,TGTGCCATCAGTGAATCCTATTCGACTAGCGGGAGGGGTAACGCCGGGGAGCTGTTTTTT
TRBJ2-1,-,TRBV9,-,CASSVGLLRGSYNEQFF,TGTGCCAGCAGCGTAGGACTCCTCAGGGGATCCTACAATGAGCAGTTCTTC
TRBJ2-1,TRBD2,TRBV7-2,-,CASSLVASGGAITYNEQFF,TGTGCCAGCAGCTTAGTAGCTAGCGGGGGGGCCATAACCTACAATGAGCAGTTCTTC
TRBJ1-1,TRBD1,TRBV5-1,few,CASSPLRTGTNTEAFF,TGCGCCAGCAGCCCGCTCCGGACAGGGACGAACACTGAAGCTTTCTTT
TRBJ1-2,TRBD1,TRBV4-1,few,CASRRTGRPYGYTF,TGCGCCAGCAGGCGGACAGGGAGACCCTATGGCTACACCTTC
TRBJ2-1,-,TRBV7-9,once,CASSPGTFSWGEQFF,TGTGCCAGCAGCCCAGGGACCTTCTCTTGGGGTGAGCAGTTCTTC
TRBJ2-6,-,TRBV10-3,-,CAISAREGANVLTF,TGTGCCATCAGTGCCCGTGAGGGGGCCAACGTCCTGACTTTC
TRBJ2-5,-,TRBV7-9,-,CASSAGVETQYF,TGTGCCAGCAGTGCAGGGGTAGAGACCCAGTACTTC
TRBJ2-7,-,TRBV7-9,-,CASSLEGTIHEQYF,TGCGCCAGCAGCTTAGAGGGGACCATCCACGAGCAGTACTTC
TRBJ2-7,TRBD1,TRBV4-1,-,CASKDRLPSYEQYF,TGCGCCAGTAAGGACAGGCTCCCCTCCTACGAGCAGTACTTC
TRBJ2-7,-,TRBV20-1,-,CSAQPGLKPYEQYF,TGCAGTGCTCAACCGGGACTTAAACCCTACGAGCAGTACTTC
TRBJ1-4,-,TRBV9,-,CASSVAEGSYNEKLFF,TGTGCCAGCAGCGTAGCTGAGGGAAGCTATAATGAAAAACTGTTTTTT
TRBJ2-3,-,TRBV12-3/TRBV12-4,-,CASSSTRSTDTQYF,TGTGCCAGCAGTTCCACCCGGAGCACAGATACGCAGTATTTT
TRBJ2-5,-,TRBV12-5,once,CASGLGSGFQETQYF,TGTGCTAGTGGTTTGGGGAGCGGGTTCCAAGAGACCCAGTACTTC
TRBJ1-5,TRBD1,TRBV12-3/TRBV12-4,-,CASSWGQLSNQPQHF,TGTGCCAGCAGTTGGGGACAGCTAAGCAATCAGCCCCAGCATTTT
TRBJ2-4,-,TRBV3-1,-,CASPRPRGKNIQYF,TGTGCCAGCCCCCGGCCGAGGGGCAAAAACATTCAGTACTTC
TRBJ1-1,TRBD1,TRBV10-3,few,CAIRPTGGRVNTEAFF,TGTGCCATCAGGCCGACAGGGGGGCGGGTGAACACTGAAGCTTTCTTT
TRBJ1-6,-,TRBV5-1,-,CASSHHGVVPSPLHF,TGCGCCAGCAGCCACCACGGGGTAGTTCCTTCACCCCTCCACTTT
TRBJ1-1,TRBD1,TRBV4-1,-,CASSQRQQGAKPEAFF,TGCGCCAGCAGCCAAAGACAACAGGGGGCGAAACCTGAAGCTTTCTTT
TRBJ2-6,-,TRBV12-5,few,CASADYAGANVLTF,TGTGCTAGTGCCGATTATGCTGGGGCCAACGTCCTGACTTTC
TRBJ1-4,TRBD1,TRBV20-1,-,CSARETGGAGKLFF,TGCAGTGCTAGAGAGACAGGGGGCGCGGGAAAACTGTTTTTT
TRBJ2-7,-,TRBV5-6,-,CASSLRGWGGEQYF,TGTGCCAGCAGCTTAAGGGGTTGGGGTGGCGAGCAGTACTTC
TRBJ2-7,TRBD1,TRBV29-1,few,CSALDRSRPYEQYF,TGCAGCGCCTTGGACAGGTCTCGCCCTTACGAGCAGTACTTC
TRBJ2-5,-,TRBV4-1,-,CASSQDRLFRLGHEQYF,TGCGCCAGCAGCCAAGACCGACTCTTCCGACTAGGCCATGAGCAGTACTTC
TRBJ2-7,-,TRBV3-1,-,CASSRPRTRERIVGEQYF,TGTGCCAGCAGCCGCCCGAGAACAAGGGAGAGGATTGTCGGCGAGCAGTACTTC
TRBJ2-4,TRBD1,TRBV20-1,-,CSAGDRVAKNIQYF,TGCAGTGCAGGAGACAGGGTAGCCAAAAACATTCAGTACTTC
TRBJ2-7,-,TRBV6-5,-,CASSPLWGREQYF,TGTGCCAGCAGCCCATTGTGGGGTCGCGAGCAGTACTTC
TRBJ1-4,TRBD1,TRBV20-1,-,CSATTGINEKLFF,TGCAGTGCCACGACAGGGATTAATGAAAAACTGTTTTTT
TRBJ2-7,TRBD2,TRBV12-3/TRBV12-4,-,CASSLGGLNYEQYF,TGTGCCAGCAGCCTCGGGGGGTTGAATTACGAGCAGTACTTC
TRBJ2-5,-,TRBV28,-,CATNKGRETQYF,TGTGCCACCAATAAGGGCCGGGAGACCCAGTACTTC
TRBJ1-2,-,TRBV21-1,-,CASSVRLYGYTF,TGTGCCAGCAGCGTACGATTATATGGCTACACCTTC
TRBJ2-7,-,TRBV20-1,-,CSANSRGFDSYEQYF,TGCAGTGCTAACTCTAGGGGATTCGATAGTTACGAGCAGTACTTC
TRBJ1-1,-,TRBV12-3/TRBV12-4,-,CASNPSGVFNTEAFF,TGTGCCAGCAATCCTTCAGGGGTTTTCAACACTGAAGCTTTCTTT
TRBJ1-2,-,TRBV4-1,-,CASSIHPLTGTLIANYGYTF,TGCGCCAGCAGCATTCACCCCCTGACAGGAACCCTCATAGCTAACTATGGCTACACCTTC
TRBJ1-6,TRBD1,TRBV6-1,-,CASRDSRTLNSPLHF,TGTGCCAGTAGGGACAGCCGAACCCTTAATTCACCCCTCCACTTT
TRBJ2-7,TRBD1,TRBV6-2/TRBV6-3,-,CASSYVLGGQGYEQYF,TGTGCCAGCAGTTACGTCCTCGGGGGACAGGGCTACGAGCAGTACTTC
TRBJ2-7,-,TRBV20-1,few,CSAKQGGGEQYF,TGCAGTGCTAAACAGGGAGGTGGGGAGCAGTACTTC
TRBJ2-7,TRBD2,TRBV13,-,CASSHWTSGTYEQYF,TGTGCCAGCAGCCACTGGACTAGCGGAACCTACGAGCAGTACTTC
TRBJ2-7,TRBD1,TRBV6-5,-,CASINRRQGAVEQYF,TGTGCCAGCATCAACCGTAGACAGGGGGCGGTCGAGCAGTACTTC
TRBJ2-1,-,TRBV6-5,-,CASSYSEGRTEQFF,TGTGCCAGCAGTTACTCAGAGGGCAGGACAGAGCAGTTCTTC
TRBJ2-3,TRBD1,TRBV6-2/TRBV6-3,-,CASTYPDRAEDTQYF,TGTGCCAGCACCTATCCGGACAGGGCGGAAGATACGCAGTATTTT
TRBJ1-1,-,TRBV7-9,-,CASSLYLGTEAFF,TGTGCCAGCAGCCTGTATCTGGGGACTGAAGCTTTCTTT
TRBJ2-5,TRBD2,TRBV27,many,CASSLAGGETQYF,TGTGCCAGCAGTTTAGCGGGAGGTGAGACCCAGTACTTC
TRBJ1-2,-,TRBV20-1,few,CSASEGAYGYTF,TGCAGTGCTAGCGAGGGAGCGTATGGCTACACCTTC
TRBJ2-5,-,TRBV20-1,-,CSWRTGETQYF,TGCAGTTGGCGTACAGGGGAGACCCAGTACTTC
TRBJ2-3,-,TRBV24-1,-,CATSDSLPGRVDTQYF,TGTGCCACCAGCGACTCTCTCCCTGGAAGGGTGGATACGCAGTATTTT
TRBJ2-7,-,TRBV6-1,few,CASSEPPTGREQYF,TGTGCCAGCAGTGAGCCTCCGACAGGGAGGGAGCAGTACTTC
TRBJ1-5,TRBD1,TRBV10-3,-,CAISDRPGTGGRSQPQHF,TGTGCCATCAGTGATCGCCCCGGGACAGGGGGCCGTAGTCAGCCCCAGCATTTT
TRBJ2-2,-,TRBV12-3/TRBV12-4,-,CASSLGRAVGGELFF,TGTGCCAGCAGTTTAGGCAGGGCAGTCGGAGGGGAGCTGTTTTTT
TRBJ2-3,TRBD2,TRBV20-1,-,CSARDSRTSRTDTQYF,TGCAGTGCTAGAGATAGTAGGACTAGCAGAACAGATACGCAGTATTTT
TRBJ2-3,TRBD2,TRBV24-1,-,CATGLAGASTDTQYF,TGTGCCACAGGACTAGCGGGGGCGAGCACAGATACGCAGTATTTT
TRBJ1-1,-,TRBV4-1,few,CASSQLQEQAFF,TGCGCCAGCAGCCAACTCCAAGAACAAGCTTTCTTT
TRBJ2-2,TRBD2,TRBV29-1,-,CSVDVSGGVNTGELFF,TGCAGCGTTGATGTTAGCGGGGGGGTGAACACCGGGGAGCTGTTTTTT
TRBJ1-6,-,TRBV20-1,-,CSAHRGGTYNSPLHF,TGCAGTGCGCATCGGGGTGGCACCTATAATTCACCCCTCCACTTT
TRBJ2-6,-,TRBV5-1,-,CASSLDIFSGANVLTF,TGCGCCAGCAGCCTTGACATTTTTTCTGGGGCCAACGTCCTGACTTTC
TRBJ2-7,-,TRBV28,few,CASSPDSVSYEQYF,TGTGCCAGCAGCCCCGATTCGGTTTCCTACGAGCAGTACTTC